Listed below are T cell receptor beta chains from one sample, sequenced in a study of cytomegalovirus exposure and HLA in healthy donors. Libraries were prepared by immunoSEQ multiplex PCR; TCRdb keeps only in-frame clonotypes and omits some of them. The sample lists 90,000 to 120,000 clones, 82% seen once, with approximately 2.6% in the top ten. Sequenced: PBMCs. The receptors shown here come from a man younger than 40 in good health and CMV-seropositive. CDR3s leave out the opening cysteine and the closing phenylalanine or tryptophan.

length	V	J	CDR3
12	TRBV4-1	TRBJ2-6	ASSTPSGANGLT
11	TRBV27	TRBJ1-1	ASSATLNTEAF
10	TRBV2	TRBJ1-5	ASRQNNQPQH
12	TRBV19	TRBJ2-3	ASSRRGTTDTQY
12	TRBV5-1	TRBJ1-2	ASSLVPTNYGYT
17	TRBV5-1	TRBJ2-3	ASSLDVGTSGGSTDTQY
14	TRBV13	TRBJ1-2	ASSKAGTESNYGYT
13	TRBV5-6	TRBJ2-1	ASSVRHRERDEQF
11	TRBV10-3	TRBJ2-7	AIGSRGNYEQY
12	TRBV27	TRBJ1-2	ASRRQGLDYGYT
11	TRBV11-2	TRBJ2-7	ASSLPQYYEQY
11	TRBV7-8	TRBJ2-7	ASSLAGGYEQY
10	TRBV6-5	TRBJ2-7	ASGQGPYEQY
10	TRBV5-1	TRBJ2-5	ASSYRGETQY
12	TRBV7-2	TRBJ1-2	ASSLITANYGYT
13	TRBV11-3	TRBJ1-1	ASSLAAGVRTEAF
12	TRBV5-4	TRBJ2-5	ASSLRPGQETQY
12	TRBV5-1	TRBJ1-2	ARWRNPINYGYT
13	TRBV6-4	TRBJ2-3	ASSENRGDTDTQY
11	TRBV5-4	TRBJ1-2	ASSHPGGSGYT
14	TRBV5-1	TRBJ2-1	ASSSGLTGVNNEQF
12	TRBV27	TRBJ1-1	ASSSDKGRSEAF
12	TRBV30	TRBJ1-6	AWSRQGPSSPLH
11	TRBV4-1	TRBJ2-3	ASSQPLGFRQY
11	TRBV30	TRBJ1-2	AWLDRNTNGYT
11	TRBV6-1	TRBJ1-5	ASGSGGFQPQH
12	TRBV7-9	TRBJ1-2	ASSFTLQGYGYT
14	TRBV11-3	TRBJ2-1	ASSLGGGFAYNEQF
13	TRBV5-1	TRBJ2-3	ASSQTAGGSDTQY
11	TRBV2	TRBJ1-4	ASSEDRHEKLF
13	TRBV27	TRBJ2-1	ASSFTESSYNEQF
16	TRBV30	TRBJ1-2	AWSVLFPRQGVDYGYT
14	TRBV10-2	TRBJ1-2	ASSEWPKKAEYGYT
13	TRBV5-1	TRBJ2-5	ASSFFPEGGETQY
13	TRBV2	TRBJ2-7	ASSGGTSGYYEQY
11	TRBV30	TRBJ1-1	AWSLGGWAEAF
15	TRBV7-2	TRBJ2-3	ASSLVAGAPITDTQY
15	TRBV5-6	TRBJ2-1	ASSLISSSGGDNEQF
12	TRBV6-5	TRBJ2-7	ASGTGQGFIEQY
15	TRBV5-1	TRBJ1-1	ASSLTGVFDRDAEAF
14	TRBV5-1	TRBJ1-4	ASSLEGTYKGEKLF
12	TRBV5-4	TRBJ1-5	ASSLAGVNQPQH
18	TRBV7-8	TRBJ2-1	ASSYTGTSGGHSSYNEQF
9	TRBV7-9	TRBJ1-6	SSSLGTELH
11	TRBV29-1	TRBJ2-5	SVVSSGSWGQY
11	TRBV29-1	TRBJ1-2	SVAGNQGEDYT
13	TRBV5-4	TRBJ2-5	ASSSVLAGSETQY
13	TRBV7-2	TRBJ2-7	ASSLGRGSSYEQY
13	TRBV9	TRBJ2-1	ASSVGGGGNNEQF
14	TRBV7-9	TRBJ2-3	ASSLVEGAQRDTQY
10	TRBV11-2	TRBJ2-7	ASSVQDYEQY
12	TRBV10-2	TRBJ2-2	ASSLGGNTGELF
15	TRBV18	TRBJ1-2	ASSSSRDSTPNYGYT
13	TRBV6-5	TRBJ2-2	ASSPDRGLTGELF
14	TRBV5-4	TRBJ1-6	ASSFEGGVGNSPLH